These 21 T cell receptor beta chains originate from one sample sequenced in a study of shared clonotypes between healthy human individuals. CD8 cells classed as naive were CD45RO-negative and positively selected for CCR7, excluding terminally differentiated effector memory CD45RA+ cells. Assay used: immunoSEQ multiplex PCR; TCRdb lists only in-frame clones, some missing. Of about 2.2 million clones detected, just under 95% appear once; the ten largest clones hold 1.5% to 2%. Specimen: naive CD8+ T cells from PBMCs. These receptors all stem from a man between 18 and 29 years old in good health. Some clones in this sample may be carry-over from other donors' samples.

The chain links TRBV27 to TRBJ1-1; D is unclear. This CDR3 contains 17 residues. V was trimmed by 2 bases and J by 1 base, leaving 17 bases between them. Germline assignment: CDR1 MNHEY and CDR2 SMNVEV (reference sequence). CDR3 in DNA: TGTGCCAGCAGTTTACAACCGGCATCTCACGCGAACACTGAAGCTTTCTTT. This sequence encodes CASSLQPASHANTEAFF.

This sequence joins TRBV27 and TRBJ2-1; 9 nucleotides match TRBD2. CDR1 MNHEY and CDR2 SMNVEV come from the germline V gene (reference sequence). Losses at the gene ends were 3 bases for V and 7 bases for J; bases not matched to a gene: 10. The CDR3 has 16 residues. In DNA, the CDR3 is TGTGCCAGCAGTTTCGGGAGGCGGGAGGGCCGGAATGAGCAGTTCTTC. This sequence encodes CASSFGRREGRNEQFF.

The chain employs TRBV10-3 and TRBJ1-1; 8 bases agree with TRBD1. The CDR3 length is 17 residues. The germline gives CDR1 ENHRY, CDR2 SYGVKD. Losses at the gene ends were 0 bases for V and 3 bases for J; bases not matched to a gene: 9. CDR3 DNA sequence: TGTGCCATCAGTGAGTCGAGGGGACAGGCATGGGACACTGAAGCTTTCTTT. Translated, it gives CAISESRGQAWDTEAFF.

The gene calls are TRBV7-9 and TRBJ2-3, with unresolved D. The CDR3 totals 13 residues. Germline loops: CDR1 SEHNR, CDR2 FQNEAQ (reference sequence). The V end lost 5 bases, the J end lost 4 bases, and 10 bases lay between the germline ends. CDR3: CASSPGSPDTQYF. Written as DNA, the CDR3 is TGTGCCAGCAGCCCAGGTAGTCCAGATACGCAGTATTTT.

The chain uses TRBV4-1 and TRBJ2-1; 15 bases agree with TRBD2. V lost 3 bases to trimming and J lost 9 bases; unmatched junction nucleotides: 3. The CDR3 loop spans 15 amino acids. The germline gives CDR1 MGHRA, CDR2 YSYEKL. The CDR3 bases are TGCGCCAGCAGCCAGATGGGACTAGCGGGAGGTGAGCAGTTCTTC. Protein: CASSQMGLAGGEQFF.

V gene TRBV28 combines with J gene TRBJ1-1, with 7 bases fitting TRBD1. The CDR3 has 13 amino acids. Germline loops: CDR1 MDHEN, CDR2 SYDVKM. With 6 bases clipped from V and 3 bases from J, the junction kept 4 bases outside the gene matches. CDR3 DNA: TGTGCCAGCAGGAGCGACAGGGACACTGAAGCTTTCTTT. This encodes CASRSDRDTEAFF.

Points on this clone: This same CDR3 is encoded by further DNA sequences in the sample. This rearrangement joins TRBV5-6 to TRBJ2-7; maybe TRBD2 (5 bases). The CDR3 runs to 13 residues. V was clipped by 1 base and J by 2 bases, with 7 bases between them. Per the germline V gene, CDR1 is SGHDT and CDR2 is YYEEEE. The CDR3 is CASSLPGAYEQYF. CDR3 nucleotide sequence: TGTGCCAGCAGCTTGCCCGGGGCCTACGAGCAGTACTTC. Filled out from reference TRBV5-6 and TRBJ2-7, the complete variable domain reads DAGVTQSPTHLIKTRGQQVTLRCSPKSGHDTVSWYQQALGQGPQFIFQYYEEEERQRGNFPDRFSGHQFPNYSSELNVNALLLGDSALYLCASSLPGAYEQYFGPGTRLTVT.

This rearrangement joins TRBV9 to TRBJ1-4; 7 positions agree with TRBD1. V shed 4 bases and J 2 bases; nucleotides not matched to a gene: 11. The CDR3 spans 17 residues. Germline CDR1 is SGDLS and CDR2 is YYNGEE. CDR3 in amino acids: CASSPRQGEWTNEKLFF. The DNA of the CDR3 is TGTGCCAGCAGCCCTAGGCAGGGGGAATGGACTAATGAAAAACTGTTTTTT.

This rearrangement joins TRBV13 to TRBJ2-2; D gene ambiguous. CDR1 is PRHDT and CDR2 is FYEKMQ in the germline V gene (reference sequence). Trimming removed 5 bases at V and 3 bases at J, with 13 bases between. The CDR3 sequence is 15 residues long. CDR3 loop: CASSAGSVYTGELFF. The CDR3, as DNA: TGTGCCAGCAGCGCCGGGTCAGTTTACACCGGGGAGCTGTTTTTT.

The gene calls are TRBV19 and TRBJ2-7; 9 bases line up with TRBD1. Germline CDR1 reads LNHDA; CDR2 reads SQIVND (reference sequence). This CDR3 contains 19 residues. After removal of 6 bases from V and 1 base from J, the junction contained 19 bases not matched to a gene. The CDR3 DNA is TGTGCCAGTAGCGCCGCTGGAGGGGGGACAGGGTACCAATCCTACGAGCAGTACTTC. The encoded protein is CASSAAGGGTGYQSYEQYF.

J is TRBJ2-7 and V is TRBV28, with D possibly matching TRBD2 (5 bases). Germline lookup yields CDR1 MDHEN and CDR2 SYDVKM. Trimming removed 6 bases at V and 0 bases at J, with 12 bases between. This CDR3 region has 14 residues. The CDR3 loop reads CASSAGLSSYEQYF. The CDR3 DNA reads as TGTGCCAGCAGCGCGGGCCTCAGCTCCTACGAGCAGTACTTC.

In the case of this clone: Distinct nucleotide sequences in the sample also encode this CDR3. The CDR3 loop reads CASSPGLAETQYF. CDR3 sequence (DNA): TGTGCCAGCAGCCCCGGACTAGCTGAGACCCAGTACTTC. The chain couples TRBV7-9 to TRBJ2-5; 8 bases agree with TRBD2. V shed 5 bases and J 5 bases; nucleotides not matched to a gene: 4. The CDR3 consists of 13 residues. Germline V gives CDR1 SEHNR, CDR2 FQNEAQ (reference sequence).

This clone has a single count. V usage is TRBV5-6 and J usage is TRBJ2-7, with 9 bases lining up with TRBD1. Germline V lookup: CDR1 SGHDT, CDR2 YYEEEE. This CDR3 is 15 amino acids long. V gave up 1 base and J gave up 3 bases; unmatched junction bases: 5. The CDR3 reads CASSLNRDRVYEQYF. DNA of the CDR3: TGTGCCAGCAGCTTGAATCGGGACAGGGTCTACGAGCAGTACTTC.

V usage is TRBV7-8 and J usage is TRBJ2-1, with 7 bases that match TRBD1. The V gene's germline CDR1 is SGHVS and CDR2 FQNEAQ. With 5 bases clipped from V and 9 bases from J, the junction kept 16 bases outside the gene matches. The CDR3 contains 16 residues. DNA for the CDR3: TGTGCCAGCAGCCCACAACAGGGGCCCCTGTGGACTGAGCAGTTCTTC. It encodes CASSPQQGPLWTEQFF.

V gene TRBV6-1 combines with J gene TRBJ1-2; D is unresolved. From germline, CDR1 is MNHNS and CDR2 SASEGT. This CDR3 contains 13 residues. V gave up 3 bases and J gave up 6 bases, with 11 bases separating them. The chain's CDR3 is CASSDRRTDGYTF. The CDR3 DNA follows: TGTGCCAGCAGTGATAGGAGGACGGATGGCTACACCTTC.

On this clone: The junction differs from germline at one of its ends, possibly a read error. The chain uses TRBV10-3 and TRBJ2-7; the D is unclear. This CDR3 is 13 amino acids long. The germline gives CDR1 ENHRY, CDR2 SYGVKD. Written as DNA, the CDR3 is TGTGCCATCAGTGAGTCCGGCCTCACCGAGCAGTGCTTC. Its translation: CAISESGLTEQCF.

In this sample, this clone turned up once. The gene calls are TRBV6-1 and TRBJ2-7; D possibly corresponds to TRBD1 (6 bases). Germline CDR1 MNHNS, CDR2 SASEGT. The V end lost 4 bases, the J end lost 3 bases, and 16 bases lay between the germline ends. The CDR3 contains 15 residues. CDR3 in DNA: TGTGCCAGCAGTGGAACTCGACAGGTAAACTACGAGCAGTACTTC. As protein: CASSGTRQVNYEQYF.

The chain couples TRBV7-9 to TRBJ2-2, with D perhaps being TRBD1 or TRBD2 (5 bases each). Looked up from germline, CDR1 is SEHNR and CDR2 is FQNEAQ (reference sequence). V lost 5 bases and J lost 3, with 13 bases in between. The CDR3 spans 15 residues. The chain's CDR3 is CASSTRDGYTGELFF. The DNA for the CDR3 is TGTGCCAGCAGCACTCGGGACGGATACACCGGGGAGCTGTTTTTT.

The chain uses TRBV9 and TRBJ2-1; no clear D gene. The CDR3 length is 12 residues. Germline CDR1 and CDR2: SGDLS and YYNGEE. V was shortened by 3 bases and J by 4 bases, with 5 bases between the two germline ends. The CDR3 here is CASSAAYNEQFF. CDR3 DNA: TGTGCCAGCAGCGCGGCGTACAATGAGCAGTTCTTC.

The chain links TRBV25-1 to TRBJ1-1; D not resolved. Per the germline V gene, CDR1 is MGHDK and CDR2 is SYGVNS. V was shortened by 7 bases and J by 11 bases, with 20 bases between the two germline ends. CDR3 length: 13 residues. CDR3: CASTETGRLGAFF. As DNA, the CDR3 is TGTGCCAGCACCGAAACCGGCCGTCTCGGTGCTTTCTTT.

In regard to this clone: Other nucleotide sequences in the sample specify the same CDR3. This chain joins TRBV7-3 and TRBJ2-2; D ambiguous. This CDR3 is 12 amino acids long. Per the germline V gene, CDR1 is SGHTA and CDR2 is FQGTGA. V was trimmed by 5 bases and J by 5 bases, leaving 6 bases between them. CDR3 protein: CASSPRTGELFF. The CDR3, as DNA: TGTGCCAGCAGCCCTAGGACCGGGGAGCTGTTTTTT.